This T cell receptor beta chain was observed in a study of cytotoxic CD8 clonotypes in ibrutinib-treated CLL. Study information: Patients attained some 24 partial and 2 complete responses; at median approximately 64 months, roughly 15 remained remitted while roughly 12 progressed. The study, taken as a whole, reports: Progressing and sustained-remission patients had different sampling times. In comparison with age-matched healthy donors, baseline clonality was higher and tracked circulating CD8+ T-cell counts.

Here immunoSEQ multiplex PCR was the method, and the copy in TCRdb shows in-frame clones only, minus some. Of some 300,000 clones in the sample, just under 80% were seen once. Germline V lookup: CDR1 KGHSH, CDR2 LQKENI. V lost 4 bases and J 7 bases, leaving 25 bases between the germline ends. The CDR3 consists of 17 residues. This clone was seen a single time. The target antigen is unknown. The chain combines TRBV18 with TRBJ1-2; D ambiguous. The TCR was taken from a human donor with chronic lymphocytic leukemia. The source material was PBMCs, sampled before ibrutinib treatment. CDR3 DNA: TGTGCCAGCTCACTATTAAATGACAAACTATCCCACTCTGGCTACACCTTC. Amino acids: CASSLLNDKLSHSGYTF.